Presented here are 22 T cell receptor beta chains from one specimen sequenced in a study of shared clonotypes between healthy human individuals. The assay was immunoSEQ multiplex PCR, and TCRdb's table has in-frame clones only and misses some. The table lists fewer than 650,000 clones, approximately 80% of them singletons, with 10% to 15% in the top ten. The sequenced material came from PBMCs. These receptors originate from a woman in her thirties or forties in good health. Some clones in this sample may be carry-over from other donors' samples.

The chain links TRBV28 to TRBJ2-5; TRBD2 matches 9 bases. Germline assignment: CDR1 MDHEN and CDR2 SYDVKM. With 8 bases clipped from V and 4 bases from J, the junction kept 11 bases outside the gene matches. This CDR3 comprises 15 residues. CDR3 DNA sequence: TGTGCCAGCCAAAAAGCAGCGGGAGGCGGAGAGACCCAGTACTTC. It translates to CASQKAAGGGETQYF.

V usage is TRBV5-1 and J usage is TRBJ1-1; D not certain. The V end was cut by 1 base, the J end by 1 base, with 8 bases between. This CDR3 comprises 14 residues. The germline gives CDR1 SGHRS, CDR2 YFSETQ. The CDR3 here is CASSLTDGNTEAFF. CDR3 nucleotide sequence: TGCGCCAGCAGCTTGACAGACGGGAACACTGAAGCTTTCTTT. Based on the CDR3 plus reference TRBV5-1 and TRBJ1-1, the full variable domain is KAGVTQTPRYLIKTRGQQVTLSCSPISGHRSVSWYQQTPGQGLQFLFEYFSETQRNKGNFPGRFSGRQFSNSRSEMNVSTLELGDSALYLCASSLTDGNTEAFFGQGTRLTVV.

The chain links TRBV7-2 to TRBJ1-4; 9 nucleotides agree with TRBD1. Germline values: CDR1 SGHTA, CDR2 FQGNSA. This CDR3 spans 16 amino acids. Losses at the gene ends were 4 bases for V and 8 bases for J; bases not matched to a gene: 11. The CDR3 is CASSSTIQGAREKLFF. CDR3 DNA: TGTGCCAGCAGCTCAACCATACAGGGGGCTCGGGAAAAACTGTTTTTT.

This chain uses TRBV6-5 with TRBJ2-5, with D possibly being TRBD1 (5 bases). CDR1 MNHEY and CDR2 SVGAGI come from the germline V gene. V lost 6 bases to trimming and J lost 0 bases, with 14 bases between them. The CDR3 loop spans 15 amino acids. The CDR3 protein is CASRPDSPYQETQYF. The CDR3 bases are TGTGCCAGCAGGCCCGACAGCCCGTACCAAGAGACCCAGTACTTC.

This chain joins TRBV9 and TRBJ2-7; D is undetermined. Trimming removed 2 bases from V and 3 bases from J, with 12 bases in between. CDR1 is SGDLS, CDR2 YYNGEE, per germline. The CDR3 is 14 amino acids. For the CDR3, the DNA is TGTGCCAGCAGCGTTATGGACCAGAGCTACGAGCAGTACTTC. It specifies CASSVMDQSYEQYF.

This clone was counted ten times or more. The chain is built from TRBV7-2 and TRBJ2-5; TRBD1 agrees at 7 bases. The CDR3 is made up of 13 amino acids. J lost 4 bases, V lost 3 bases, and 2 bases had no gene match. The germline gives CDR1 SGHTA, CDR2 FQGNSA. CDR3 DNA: TGTGCCAGCAGCTTGGACAGGTCAGAGACCCAGTACTTC. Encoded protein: CASSLDRSETQYF.

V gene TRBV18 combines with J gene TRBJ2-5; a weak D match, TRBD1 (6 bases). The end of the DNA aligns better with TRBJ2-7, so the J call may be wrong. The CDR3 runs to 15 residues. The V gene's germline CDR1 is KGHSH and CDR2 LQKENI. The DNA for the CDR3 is TGTGCCAGCTCTGACACGGGACACAGCTCCTACGAGCAGTACTTC. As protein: CASSDTGHSSYEQYF.

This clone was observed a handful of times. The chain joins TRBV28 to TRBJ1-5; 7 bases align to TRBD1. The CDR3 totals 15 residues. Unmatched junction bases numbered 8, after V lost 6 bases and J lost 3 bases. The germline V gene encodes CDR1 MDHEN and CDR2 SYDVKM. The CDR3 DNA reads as TGTGCCAGCAGCCGGGTCGACAGGGACAATCAGCCCCAGCATTTT. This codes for CASSRVDRDNQPQHF.

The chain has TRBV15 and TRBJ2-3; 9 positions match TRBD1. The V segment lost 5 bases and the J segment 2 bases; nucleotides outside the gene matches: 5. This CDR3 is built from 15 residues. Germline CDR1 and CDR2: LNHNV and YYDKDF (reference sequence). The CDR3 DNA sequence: TGTGCCACCAGCCGGGACAGGGAAGTCACAGATACGCAGTATTTT. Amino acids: CATSRDREVTDTQYF. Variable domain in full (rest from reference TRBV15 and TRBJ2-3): DAMVIQNPRYQVTQFGKPVTLSCSQTLNHNVMYWYQQKSSQAPKLLFHYYDKDFNNEADTPDNFQSRRPNTSFCFLDIRSPGLGDTAMYLCATSRDREVTDTQYFGPGTRLTVL.

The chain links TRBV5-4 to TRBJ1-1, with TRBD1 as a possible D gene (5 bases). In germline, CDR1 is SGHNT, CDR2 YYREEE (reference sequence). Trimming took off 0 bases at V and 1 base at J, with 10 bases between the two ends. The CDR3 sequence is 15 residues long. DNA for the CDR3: TGTGCCAGCAGCTTGGGTGGGGGACCGAACACTGAAGCTTTCTTT. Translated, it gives CASSLGGGPNTEAFF.

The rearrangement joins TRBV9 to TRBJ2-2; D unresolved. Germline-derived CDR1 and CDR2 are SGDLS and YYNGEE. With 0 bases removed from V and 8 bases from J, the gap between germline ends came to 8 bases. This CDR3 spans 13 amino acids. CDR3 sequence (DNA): TGTGCCAGCAGCGTAGCAGCATTGGGGGAGCTGTTTTTT. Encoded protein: CASSVAALGELFF.

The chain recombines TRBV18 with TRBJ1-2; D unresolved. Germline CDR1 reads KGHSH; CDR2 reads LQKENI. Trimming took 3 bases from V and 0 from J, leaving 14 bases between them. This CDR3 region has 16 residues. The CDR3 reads CASSPLKGNTNYGYTF. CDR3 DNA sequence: TGTGCCAGCTCACCCCTAAAGGGAAATACTAACTATGGCTACACCTTC.

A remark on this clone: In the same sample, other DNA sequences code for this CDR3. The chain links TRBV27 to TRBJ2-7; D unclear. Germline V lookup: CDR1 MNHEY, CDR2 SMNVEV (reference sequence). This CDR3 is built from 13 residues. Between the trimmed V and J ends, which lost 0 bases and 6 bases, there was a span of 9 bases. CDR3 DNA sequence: TGTGCCAGCAGTTTATCTTCGGTGGGCGAGCAGTACTTC. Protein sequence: CASSLSSVGEQYF.

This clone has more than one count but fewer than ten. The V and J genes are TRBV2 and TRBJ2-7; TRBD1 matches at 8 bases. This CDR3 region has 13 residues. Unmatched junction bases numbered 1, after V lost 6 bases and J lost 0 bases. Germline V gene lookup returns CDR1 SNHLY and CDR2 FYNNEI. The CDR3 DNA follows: TGTGCCAGCAGGGACAGGGCCTCCTACGAGCAGTACTTC. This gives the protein CASRDRASYEQYF.

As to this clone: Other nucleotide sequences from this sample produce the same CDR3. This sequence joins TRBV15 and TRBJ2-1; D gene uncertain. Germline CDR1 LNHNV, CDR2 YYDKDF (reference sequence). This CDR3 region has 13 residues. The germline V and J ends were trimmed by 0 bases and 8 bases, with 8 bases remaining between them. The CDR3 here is CATSRDRRDEQFF. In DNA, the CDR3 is TGTGCCACCAGCAGAGATCGAAGGGATGAGCAGTTCTTC.

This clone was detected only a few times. The CDR3 coding sequence is TGCGCCAGCAGTGGCGACCACGGGTCGAACGGCGACGAGCAGTACTTC. This encodes CASSGDHGSNGDEQYF. The genes are TRBV10-1 and TRBJ2-7; D is ambiguous. The CDR3 extends over 16 amino acids. Germline assignment: CDR1 WNHNN and CDR2 SYGVQD (reference sequence). V shed 4 bases and J shed 5 bases, with 21 bases lying between them.

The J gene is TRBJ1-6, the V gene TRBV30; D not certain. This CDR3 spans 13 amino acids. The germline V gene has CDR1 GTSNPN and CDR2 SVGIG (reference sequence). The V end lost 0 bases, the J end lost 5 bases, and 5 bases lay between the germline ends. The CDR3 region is CAWSVGNNSPLHF. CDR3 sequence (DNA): TGTGCCTGGAGTGTGGGTAATAATTCACCCCTCCACTTT. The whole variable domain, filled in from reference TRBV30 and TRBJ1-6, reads SQTIHQWPATLVQPVGSPLSLECTVEGTSNPNLYWYRQAAGRGLQLLFYSVGIGQISSEVPQNLSASRPQDRQFILSSKKLLLSDSGFYLCAWSVGNNSPLHFGNGTRLTVT.

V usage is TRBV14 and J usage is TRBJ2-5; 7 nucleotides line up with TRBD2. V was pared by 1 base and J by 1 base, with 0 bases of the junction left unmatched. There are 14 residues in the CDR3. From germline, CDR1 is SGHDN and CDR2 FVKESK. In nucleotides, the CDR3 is TGTGCCAGCAGCCAAGGGGGGGGCCAAGAGACCCAGTACTTC. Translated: CASSQGGGQETQYF.

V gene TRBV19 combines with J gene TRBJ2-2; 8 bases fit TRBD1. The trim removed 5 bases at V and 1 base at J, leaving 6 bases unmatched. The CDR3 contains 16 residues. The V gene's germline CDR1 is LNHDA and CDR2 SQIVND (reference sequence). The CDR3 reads CASSYRRGLNTGELFF. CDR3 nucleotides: TGTGCCAGTAGTTACCGCAGGGGGCTGAACACCGGGGAGCTGTTTTTT.

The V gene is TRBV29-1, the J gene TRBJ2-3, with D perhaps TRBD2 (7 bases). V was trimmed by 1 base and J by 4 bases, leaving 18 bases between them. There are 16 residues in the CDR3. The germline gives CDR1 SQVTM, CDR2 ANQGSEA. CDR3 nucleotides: TGCAGCGTTGAAGGGGGGCGGACTAGTACCCCAGATACGCAGTATTTT. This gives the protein CSVEGGRTSTPDTQYF.

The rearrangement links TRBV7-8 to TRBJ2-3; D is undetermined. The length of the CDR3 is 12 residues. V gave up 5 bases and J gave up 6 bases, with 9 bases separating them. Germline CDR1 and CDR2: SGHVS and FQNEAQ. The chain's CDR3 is CASSNLVDTQYF. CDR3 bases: TGTGCCAGCAGCAACCTGGTCGATACGCAGTATTTT.

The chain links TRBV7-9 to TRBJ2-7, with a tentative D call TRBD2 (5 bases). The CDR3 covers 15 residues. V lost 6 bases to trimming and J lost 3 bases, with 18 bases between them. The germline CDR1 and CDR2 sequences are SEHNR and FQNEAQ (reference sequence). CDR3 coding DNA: TGTGCCAGCAGGCCCCCCCTCGGACGGGGCTACGAGCAGTACTTC. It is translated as CASRPPLGRGYEQYF.